This T cell receptor beta chain was captured by sequencing in a study of shared clonotypes between healthy human individuals. Data came from immunoSEQ multiplex PCR; TCRdb stores just in-frame clones and leaves some out. The table has 2 million to 2.5 million clones, almost 96% seen once. CDR3 length equals 12 residues. Trimming left V 6 bases short and J 7 bases short, with 10 bases between. CDR1 is MNHEY and CDR2 is SVGAGI in the germline V gene. Sequences were obtained from naive CD4+ T cells sorted from blood. This sample's subset: CD45RA+ positively selected. The clonotype originates from a man between 18 and 35 years old in good health. The rearrangement uses TRBV6-5 and TRBJ1-5; D possibly corresponds to TRBD1 (6 bases). CDR3 protein: CASRSGVQPQHF. As DNA, the CDR3 is TGTGCCAGCAGGTCAGGGGTCCAGCCCCAGCATTTT.